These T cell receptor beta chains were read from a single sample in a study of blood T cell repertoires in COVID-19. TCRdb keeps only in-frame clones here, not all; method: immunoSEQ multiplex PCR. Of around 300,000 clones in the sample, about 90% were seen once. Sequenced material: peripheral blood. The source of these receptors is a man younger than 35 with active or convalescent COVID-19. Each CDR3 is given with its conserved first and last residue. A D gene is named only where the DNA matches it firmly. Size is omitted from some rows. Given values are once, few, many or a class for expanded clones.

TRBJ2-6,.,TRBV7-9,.,TGTGCCAGCAGCTTAGGCGGTGGGAGGACTGGGGCCAACGTCCTGACTTTC,CASSLGGGRTGANVLTF
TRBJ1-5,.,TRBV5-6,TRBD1,TGTGCCAGCAGCTCGACTGGGACAGGGTTATCCAATCAGCCCCAGCATTTT,CASSSTGTGLSNQPQHF
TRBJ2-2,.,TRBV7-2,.,TGTGCCAGCAGCTTAGCCGGGAGCTTCGGGGAGCTGTTTTTT,CASSLAGSFGELFF
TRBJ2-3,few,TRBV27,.,TGTGCCAGCAGTATTCTAGGGGTGGATACGCAGTATTTT,CASSILGVDTQYF
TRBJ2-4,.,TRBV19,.,TGTGCCAGTAGAGAGGGAACTGCCAAAAACATTCAGTACTTC,CASREGTAKNIQYF
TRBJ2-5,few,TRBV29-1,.,TGCAGCGCCCATGGGGCCTACCAAGAGACCCAGTACTTC,CSAHGAYQETQYF
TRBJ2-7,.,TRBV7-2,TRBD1,TGTGCCAGCAGCTTTACAGGGGGGCCCTACGAGCAGTACTTC,CASSFTGGPYEQYF
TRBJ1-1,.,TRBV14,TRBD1,TGTGCCAGCAGCCAAGAGCTGGGACAGGGGAACACTGAAGCTTTCTTT,CASSQELGQGNTEAFF
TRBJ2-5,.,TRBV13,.,TGTGCCAGCACGTCGGGGAGGGAGACCCAGTACTTC,CASTSGRETQYF
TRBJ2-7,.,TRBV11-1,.,TGTGCCAGCAGCCACTATAGCGGCTACGAGCAGTACTTC,CASSHYSGYEQYF
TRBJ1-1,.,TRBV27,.,TGTGCCAGCAGTTTACGGGGATACACTGAAGCTTTCTTT,CASSLRGYTEAFF
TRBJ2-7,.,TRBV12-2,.,TGTGCAAGTCGCACACCCCCGGGCAGGGCAACCTACGAGCAGTACTTC,CASRTPPGRATYEQYF
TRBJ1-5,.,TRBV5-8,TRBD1,TGTGCCAGCAGTGATGGACAGGGGGGTCAGCCCCAGCATTTT,CASSDGQGGQPQHF
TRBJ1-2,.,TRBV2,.,TGTGCCAGCAGTGATCGACAGGCTGCTTATGGCTACACCTTC,CASSDRQAAYGYTF
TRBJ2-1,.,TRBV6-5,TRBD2,TGTGCCAGCAGCTCCCGCGGGAGAGGGAACAATGAGCAGTTCTTC,CASSSRGRGNNEQFF
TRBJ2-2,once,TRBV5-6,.,TGTGCCAGCAGCTTCCAATCCAAACGTAGCACCGGGGAGCTGTTTTTT,CASSFQSKRSTGELFF
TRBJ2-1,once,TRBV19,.,TGTGCCAGTAGTATACGGGAGAACTACAATGAGCAGTTCTTC,CASSIRENYNEQFF
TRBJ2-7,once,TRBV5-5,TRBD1,TGTGCCAGCAGCTGGGGGCCGGACAGGGGGAACTACGAGCAGTACTTC,CASSWGPDRGNYEQYF
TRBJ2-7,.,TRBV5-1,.,TGCGCCAGCAGCTTGGCTCTCGGGAGCCCCTACGAGCAGTACTTC,CASSLALGSPYEQYF
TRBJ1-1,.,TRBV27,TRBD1,TGTGCCAGCAGGGCGACAGGGTCGAGCACTGAAGCTTTCTTT,CASRATGSSTEAFF